The text below deals with one TCR beta chain. Assay: immunoSEQ multiplex PCR; the TCRdb copy retains only in-frame clones and omits some. The table records approximately 170,000 clones, more than 90% of them present only once. The sample is drawn from a study of control samples from healthy donors and cancer patients. This TCR derives from a man aged 25-45 years in good health. Material for sequencing was blood.

The CDR3 spells CASSFNEKLFF. As DNA, the CDR3 is TGTGCCAGCAGCTTTAATGAAAAACTGTTTTTT. The chain joins TRBV7-2 to TRBJ1-4; the D is unclear. The CDR3 has 11 amino acids. V lost 3 bases, J lost 4 bases, and 0 bases lay in between. CDR1 SGHTA and CDR2 FQGNSA come from the germline V gene.